The 20 T cell receptor beta chains below all came from one sample that was sequenced in a study of identical twins. TCRdb processed the 5' RACE reads anew with MiXCR; each CDR3 protein has one entry. The repertoire holds 400,000 to 500,000 distinct CDR3 sequences, with roughly an eighth as singletons. These same data were also listed under a study on yellow fever vaccine responses in identical twins.

The sequencing sample was made of CD4+ T cells sorted from blood. These receptors came from a woman in her late teens or twenties in good health.

The gene calls are TRBV3-1 and TRBJ2-7; no definite D call. Germline-derived CDR1 and CDR2 are LGHDT and YNNKEL (reference sequence). Deletions cut 1 base from V and 3 bases from J, with 10 bases between. The CDR3 contains 14 residues. The CDR3 is CASSQASILYEQYF. The CDR3 DNA sequence: TGTGCCAGCAGCCAAGCATCCATCCTCTACGAGCAGTACTTC.

This CDR3 reads CASSDHRGPSGAYNEQFF. Written as DNA, the CDR3 is TGCGCCAGCAGTGACCATCGAGGGCCTAGCGGGGCCTACAATGAGCAGTTCTTC. The J gene is TRBJ2-1, the V gene TRBV10-2; 9 bases fit TRBD2. The V gene end was trimmed by 3 bases and the J gene end by 2 bases; junction bases not matched to a gene: 11. The CDR3 consists of 18 residues. Germline values: CDR1 WSHSY, CDR2 SAAADI.

J is TRBJ2-3 and V is TRBV6-1; 12 nucleotides match TRBD2. There are 17 residues in the CDR3. CDR1 MNHNS and CDR2 SASEGT come from the germline V gene. J gave up 3 bases and V 7 bases, and 11 bases lay outside the gene matches. The CDR3 region is CASNTPGTSGRTDTQYF. The CDR3 DNA reads as TGTGCCAGCAACACCCCGGGGACTAGCGGGCGTACAGATACGCAGTATTTT.

J is TRBJ2-5 and V is TRBV7-9; 8 nucleotides align to TRBD2. Germline CDR1 is SEHNR and CDR2 is FQNEAQ (reference sequence). This CDR3 spans 14 amino acids. Unmatched junction bases numbered 7, after V lost 5 bases and J lost 5 bases. CDR3 in amino acids: CASSQRLASETQYF. Here the CDR3 DNA reads TGTGCCAGCAGCCAAAGACTAGCGTCGGAGACCCAGTACTTC.

This clonotype was seen more than once but under ten times. The chain is built from TRBV20-1 and TRBJ2-5, with 10 bases matching TRBD1. The trim removed 4 bases at V and 5 bases at J, leaving 10 bases unmatched. Germline CDR1 DFQATT, CDR2 SNEGSKA (reference sequence). The CDR3 spans 15 residues. The CDR3 DNA is TGCAGTGCTAATCCGCGAGACAGGGGGCATGAGACCCAGTACTTC. This codes for CSANPRDRGHETQYF.

This clonotype was observed a handful of times. This chain joins TRBV5-1 and TRBJ2-1, with 8 bases aligning to TRBD2. V lost 2 bases to trimming and J lost 2 bases; unmatched junction nucleotides: 9. Per the germline V gene, CDR1 is SGHRS and CDR2 is YFSETQ. This CDR3 has 17 residues. CDR3 DNA sequence: TGCGCCAGCAGCTTAATCGGCGGGGGGCCACCCTACAATGAGCAGTTCTTC. Residues: CASSLIGGGPPYNEQFF. Drawing the rest from reference TRBV5-1 and TRBJ2-1, the complete variable domain is KAGVTQTPRYLIKTRGQQVTLSCSPISGHRSVSWYQQTPGQGLQFLFEYFSETQRNKGNFPGRFSGRQFSNSRSEMNVSTLELGDSALYLCASSLIGGGPPYNEQFFGPGTRLTVL.

This clonotype appeared a single time. The chain recombines TRBV3-1 with TRBJ2-2; perhaps TRBD1 as D (6 bases). Germline V gene data show CDR1 as LGHDT and CDR2 as YNNKEL (reference sequence). The CDR3 has 16 amino acids. The V gene lost 7 bases and the J gene lost 0 bases, with 15 bases spanning the gap. The chain's CDR3 is CASTWRNRANTGELFF. The CDR3 DNA follows: TGTGCCAGCACCTGGCGGAACAGGGCGAACACCGGGGAGCTGTTTTTT.

V usage is TRBV3-1 and J usage is TRBJ2-4; either TRBD1 or TRBD2 may supply D (5 bases each). The V and J ends lost 1 base and 0 bases respectively, with 19 bases between them. The V gene's germline CDR1 is LGHDT and CDR2 YNNKEL (reference sequence). The CDR3 has 19 amino acids. This chain's CDR3 is CASSQGGQGPYLAKNIQYF. DNA for the CDR3: TGTGCCAGCAGCCAAGGAGGCCAGGGACCTTACTTAGCCAAAAACATTCAGTACTTC. The full variable domain, in which reference TRBV3-1 and TRBJ2-4 provide the parts outside the CDR3, is DTAVSQTPKYLVTQMGNDKSIKCEQNLGHDTMYWYKQDSKKFLKIMFSYNNKELIINETVPNRFSPKSPDKAHLNLHINSLELGDSAVYFCASSQGGQGPYLAKNIQYFGAGTRLSVL.

In this sample, this clonotype turned up a few times. The chain has TRBV4-2 and TRBJ1-4; 7 nucleotides agree with TRBD1. V was clipped by 3 bases and J by 2 bases; unmatched bases: 6. CDR1 is LGHNA and CDR2 is YNFKEQ in the germline V gene. This CDR3 region has 16 residues. CDR3 DNA sequence: TGTGCCAGCAGCCATGAGACAGGGAGCACTAATGAAAAACTGTTTTTT. Translated, it gives CASSHETGSTNEKLFF.

This clonotype was counted only a few times. The chain joins TRBV6-5 to TRBJ2-5; D possibly matches TRBD1 or TRBD2 (6 bases each). Trimming pared 0 bases from V and 5 bases from J, leaving 10 bases between. The CDR3 runs 14 residues. Germline CDR1 reads MNHEY; CDR2 reads SVGAGI. This CDR3 is CASSYSRGGETQYF. The CDR3 DNA sequence: TGTGCCAGCAGTTACTCGAGAGGGGGGGAGACCCAGTACTTC.

The chain carries TRBV5-5 and TRBJ2-2; D gene uncertain. V was clipped by 1 base and J by 4 bases, with 8 bases between them. The CDR3 totals 14 residues. Germline CDR1 SGHKS, CDR2 YYEKEE (reference sequence). The CDR3 nucleotides read TGTGCCAGCAGCTTGCGGACGGCCACCGGGGAGCTGTTTTTT. This sequence encodes CASSLRTATGELFF.

This clonotype has more than one count but fewer than ten. The genes are TRBV10-3 and TRBJ1-5; D uncertain. Germline V gene data show CDR1 as ENHRY and CDR2 as SYGVKD. With 3 bases removed from V and 2 bases from J, the gap between germline ends came to 14 bases. The CDR3 has 16 amino acids. The DNA for the CDR3 is TGTGCCATCAGTGAATCCCTTAGGGCGGGCAATCAGCCCCAGCATTTT. Translating it yields CAISESLRAGNQPQHF.

The chain recombines TRBV29-1 with TRBJ2-3, with D possibly called TRBD1 or TRBD2 (6 bases each). V was shortened by 6 bases and J by 2 bases, with 18 bases between the two germline ends. The CDR3 runs 15 residues. Per the germline V gene, CDR1 is SQVTM and CDR2 is ANQGSEA. As DNA, the CDR3 is TGCAGCGTCTTGCGGTCGGGGGCAATCACAGATACGCAGTATTTT. Residues: CSVLRSGAITDTQYF.

There are many counts of this clonotype. The chain has TRBV25-1 and TRBJ1-1, with a tentative D call TRBD1 (6 bases). V lost 3 bases and J 4 bases, leaving 9 bases between the germline ends. CDR1 and CDR2 from the germline V gene are MGHDK and SYGVNS. The CDR3 consists of 13 residues. CDR3 DNA: TGTGCCAGCAGTGAGCGGGGGCTCACTGAAGCTTTCTTT. It specifies CASSERGLTEAFF. Full variable domain (missing parts from reference TRBV25-1 and TRBJ1-1): EADIYQTPRYLVIGTGKKITLECSQTMGHDKMYWYQQDPGMELHLIHYSYGVNSTEKGDLSSESTVSRIRTEHFPLTLESARPSHTSQYLCASSERGLTEAFFGQGTRLTVV.

The sample holds a few counts of this clonotype. The chain is built from TRBV11-2 and TRBJ2-5, with 10 bases aligning to TRBD2. The CDR3 covers 15 residues. V shed 1 base and J 11 bases; nucleotides not matched to a gene: 10. Germline assignment: CDR1 SGHAT and CDR2 FQNNGV. CDR3 nucleotide sequence: TGTGCCAGCAGCTTAGCGGCGCTAGCGGGGGTACAACAGTACTTC. This gives the protein CASSLAALAGVQQYF. The full variable domain, with the rest looked up from reference TRBV11-2 and TRBJ2-5, is EAGVAQSPRYKIIEKRQSVAFWCNPISGHATLYWYQQILGQGPKLLIQFQNNGVVDDSQLPKDRFSAERLKGVDSTLKIQPAKLEDSAVYLCASSLAALAGVQQYFGPGTRLLVL.

The rearrangement joins TRBV20-1 to TRBJ2-2; either TRBD1 or TRBD2 may fit D (6 bases each). V was cut by 6 bases and J by 4 bases, with 18 bases left in between. This CDR3 contains 15 residues. Germline CDR1 DFQATT, CDR2 SNEGSKA (reference sequence). The CDR3 protein is CSARPGGHITGELFF. The CDR3 nucleotides read TGCAGTGCCCGCCCCGGGGGCCATATCACCGGGGAGCTGTTTTTT.

This clonotype has only a few counts. This chain joins TRBV24-1 and TRBJ2-3; 7 bases map to TRBD1. V lost 5 bases and J lost 6; bases outside the gene matches: 4. The germline gives CDR1 KGHDR, CDR2 SFDVKD. The CDR3 totals 13 residues. Written as DNA, the CDR3 is TGTGCCACCAGTGCAGGGGGACGGGATACGCAGTATTTT. As protein: CATSAGGRDTQYF.

CDR3 in amino acids: CASSPGPTSVYEQYF. DNA for the CDR3: TGTGCCAGCTCCCCCGGCCCTACTTCGGTTTACGAGCAGTACTTC. The chain is built from TRBV7-3 and TRBJ2-7; no firm D call. V was shortened by 8 bases and J by 4 bases, with 21 bases between the two germline ends. In germline, CDR1 is SGHTA, CDR2 FQGTGA. The CDR3 totals 15 residues.

In this sample, this clonotype turned up many times. The chain employs TRBV29-1 and TRBJ2-2, with 8 bases fitting TRBD1. V was clipped by 6 bases and J by 4 bases; unmatched bases: 7. The V gene's germline CDR1 is SQVTM and CDR2 ANQGSEA. This CDR3 has 14 amino acids. This CDR3 is CSVRGDRRTGELFF. CDR3 DNA: TGCAGCGTGAGGGGGGACAGGCGCACCGGGGAGCTGTTTTTT.

In this sample, this clonotype turned up many times. The chain is built from TRBV11-2 and TRBJ2-7; tentatively, D is TRBD2 (6 bases). V gave up 0 bases and J gave up 7 bases, with 13 bases separating them. This CDR3 is 14 amino acids long. Looked up from germline, CDR1 is SGHAT and CDR2 is FQNNGV. The chain's CDR3 is CASSLDLLASEQYF. Written as DNA, the CDR3 is TGTGCCAGCAGCTTAGATCTGCTAGCGTCGGAGCAGTACTTC.